This T cell receptor beta chain was identified in a study of OX40 agonist ivuxolimab in advanced cancers. The wider study: Eligibility rules accepted prior anti-PD-1, anti-PD-L1 or anti-CTLA-4 therapy, and 30% to 40% had some.

Sequencing was performed with immunoSEQ multiplex PCR; in TCRdb, only in-frame clones are kept and a portion is missing. Of some 67,000 clones listed, roughly four fifths are singletons. Germline CDR1 reads SQVTM; CDR2 reads ANQGSEA. This CDR3 comprises 13 residues. V was pared by 2 bases and J by 3 bases, with 2 bases of the junction left unmatched. Sequencing used CD4+ or CD8+ T cells sorted from blood, obtained in a trial of the OX40 agonist ivuxolimab. This clonotype was sampled from an adult with an advanced solid tumor such as melanoma, head and neck, liver or kidney cancer. The V gene is TRBV29-1, the J gene TRBJ2-3, with 7 bases lining up with TRBD2. CDR3 loop: CSVEWGGTDTQYF. The CDR3 DNA reads TGCAGCGTTGAATGGGGGGGAACAGATACGCAGTATTTT.